One and the same sample provided the 7 T cell receptor beta chains below, sequenced in a study of regulatory T cells in long-lasting Graves disease. The authors built TCR beta libraries using iRepertoire HTBI primers and Arm-PCR of CDR3 regions. Using its own MiXCR run on the multiplex PCR reads, TCRdb lists one record per CDR3 protein. Found here are some 230,000 distinct CDR3 sequences, around 19% of them singletons; the top ten hold approximately 20%. Documented time point: newly diagnosed GD, antithyroid drugs for less than 3 months. From RNA extracted from PBMCs, the TCR library was made. The input for sequencing was peripheral blood mononuclear cells (PBMCs), taken at new diagnosis, from a patient treated with antithyroid drugs. The receptor source for this set is a female donor with Graves disease.

This clonotype was counted between two and nine times. The chain employs TRBV15 and TRBJ2-5, with 8 nucleotides matching TRBD1. This CDR3 is built from 15 residues. CDR1 and CDR2 from the germline V gene are LNHNV and YYDKDF (reference sequence). The junction had 7 bases not matched to a gene; V was cut back by 2 bases and J by 5 bases. The CDR3 nucleotides are TGTGCCACCAGCAGATCATCCAGGGGGCTGGAGACCCAGTACTTC. Protein product: CATSRSSRGLETQYF.

The chain recombines TRBV11-3 with TRBJ1-1; no firm D call. Germline V gene sequence: CDR1 SGHNT, CDR2 YENEEA. The CDR3 covers 11 residues. V shed 6 bases and J shed 3 bases, with 5 bases lying between them. CDR3 DNA sequence: TGTGCCAGCAGTACCTACACTGAAGCTTTCTTT. Protein sequence: CASSTYTEAFF.

This clonotype has a count of ten or more. At one boundary the junction diverges from the germline segment, which might be a read error. The CDR3 region is CASSLPGHRSNNEQFF. Here the CDR3 DNA reads TGTGCCAGCAGCTTACCGGGACACCGCTCCAACAATGAGCAGTTCTTC. The gene calls are TRBV7-8 and TRBJ2-1; possible D gene TRBD1, 6 bases. CDR1 is SGHVS, CDR2 FQNEAQ, per germline. CDR3 length equals 16 residues.

Concerning this clonotype: This may arise from a read error, as a much more abundant clone is one base away. This chain links TRBV18 with TRBJ2-1, with 8 bases lining up with TRBD2. The CDR3 has 14 amino acids. V shed 5 bases, J shed 6 bases, and the junction held 6 bases outside the gene matches. Germline loops: CDR1 KGHSH, CDR2 LQKENI. The CDR3 spells CASSFDSGTNEQFF. In nucleotides, the CDR3 is TGTGCCAGCTCATTCGATAGCGGGACCAATGAGCAGTTCTTC.

The chain couples TRBV16 to TRBJ2-7, with TRBD2 matching over 8 bases. Trimming took 7 bases from V and 6 from J; bases not matched to a gene: 14. CDR3 length: 15 amino acids. Germline V gene data show CDR1 as KGHSY and CDR2 as FQNENV. This chain's CDR3 is CASTLSAGAGGEQYF. CDR3 nucleotide sequence: TGTGCCAGCACCCTTTCAGCGGGGGCTGGGGGCGAGCAGTACTTC.

This clonotype was counted ten times or more. CDR3 sequence: CSAGGIYEQYF. CDR3 DNA: TGCAGTGCCGGGGGGATCTACGAGCAGTACTTC. The rearrangement joins TRBV20-1 to TRBJ2-7; 7 nucleotides match TRBD2. The V gene's germline CDR1 is DFQATT and CDR2 SNEGSKA (reference sequence). V trimming: 6 bases; J trimming: 3 bases; junction bases outside the gene matches: 2. CDR3 length: 11 amino acids.

This clonotype was counted many times. The chain couples TRBV7-3 to TRBJ2-3; the D gene is possibly TRBD2 (5 bases). This CDR3 is 13 amino acids long. With 2 bases removed from V and 4 bases from J, the gap between germline ends came to 7 bases. Germline V CDR1 and CDR2: SGHTA, FQGTGA. The CDR3 nucleotides read TGTGCCAGCAGCTTAGTAGCGCCAGATACGCAGTATTTT. Translated, it gives CASSLVAPDTQYF.